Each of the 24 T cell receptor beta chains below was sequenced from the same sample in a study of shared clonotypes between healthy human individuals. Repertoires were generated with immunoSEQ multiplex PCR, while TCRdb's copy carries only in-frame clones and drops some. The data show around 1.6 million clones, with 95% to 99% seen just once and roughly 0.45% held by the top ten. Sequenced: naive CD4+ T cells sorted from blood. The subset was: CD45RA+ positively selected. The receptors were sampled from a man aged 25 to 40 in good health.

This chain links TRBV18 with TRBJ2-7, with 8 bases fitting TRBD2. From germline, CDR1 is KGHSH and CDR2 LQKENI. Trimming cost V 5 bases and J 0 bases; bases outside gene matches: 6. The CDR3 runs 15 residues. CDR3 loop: CASSNAGTSSYEQYF. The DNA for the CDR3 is TGTGCCAGCTCAAATGCCGGGACTAGCTCCTACGAGCAGTACTTC.

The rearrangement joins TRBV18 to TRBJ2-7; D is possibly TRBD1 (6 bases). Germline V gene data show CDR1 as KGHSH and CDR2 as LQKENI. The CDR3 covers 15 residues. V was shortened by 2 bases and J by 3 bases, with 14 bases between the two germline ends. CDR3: CASSPKGTQDYEQYF. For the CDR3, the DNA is TGTGCCAGCTCACCAAAAGGGACACAGGACTACGAGCAGTACTTC.

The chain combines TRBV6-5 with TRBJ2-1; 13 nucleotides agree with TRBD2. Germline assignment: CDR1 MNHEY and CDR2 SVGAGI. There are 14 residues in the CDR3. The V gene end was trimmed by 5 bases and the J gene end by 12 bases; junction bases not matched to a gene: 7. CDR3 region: CASSRGLAGVSQFF. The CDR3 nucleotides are TGTGCCAGCAGTAGAGGACTAGCGGGAGTTTCGCAGTTCTTC.

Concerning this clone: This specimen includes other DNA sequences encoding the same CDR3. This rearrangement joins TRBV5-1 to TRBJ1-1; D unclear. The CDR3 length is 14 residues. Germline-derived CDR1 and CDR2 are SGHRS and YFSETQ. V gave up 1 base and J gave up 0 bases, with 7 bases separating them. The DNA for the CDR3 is TGCGCCAGCAGCTTGACAGCTATGAACACTGAAGCTTTCTTT. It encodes CASSLTAMNTEAFF.

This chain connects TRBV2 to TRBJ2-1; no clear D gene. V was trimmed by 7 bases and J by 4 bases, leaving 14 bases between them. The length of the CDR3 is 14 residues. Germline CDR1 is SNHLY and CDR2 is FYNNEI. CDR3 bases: TGTGCCAGCATACAAGGACCCACTTACAATGAGCAGTTCTTC. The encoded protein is CASIQGPTYNEQFF. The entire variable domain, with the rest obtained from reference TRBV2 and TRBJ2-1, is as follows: EPEVTQTPSHQVTQMGQEVILRCVPISNHLYFYWYRQILGQKVEFLVSFYNNEISEKSEIFDDQFSVERPDGSNFTLKIRSTKLEDSAMYFCASIQGPTYNEQFFGPGTRLTVL.

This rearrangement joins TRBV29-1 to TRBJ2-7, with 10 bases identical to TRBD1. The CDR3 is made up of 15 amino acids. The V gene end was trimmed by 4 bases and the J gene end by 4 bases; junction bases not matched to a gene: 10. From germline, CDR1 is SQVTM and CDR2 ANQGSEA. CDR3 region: CSVGGRTGGLYEQYF. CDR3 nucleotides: TGCAGCGTTGGCGGTCGGACAGGGGGTTTATACGAGCAGTACTTC.

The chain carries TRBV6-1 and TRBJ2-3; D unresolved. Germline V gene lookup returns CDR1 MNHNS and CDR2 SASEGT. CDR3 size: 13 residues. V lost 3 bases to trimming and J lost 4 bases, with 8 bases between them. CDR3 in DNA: TGTGCCAGCAGTGAGGTTTGGCCAGATACGCAGTATTTT. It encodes CASSEVWPDTQYF.

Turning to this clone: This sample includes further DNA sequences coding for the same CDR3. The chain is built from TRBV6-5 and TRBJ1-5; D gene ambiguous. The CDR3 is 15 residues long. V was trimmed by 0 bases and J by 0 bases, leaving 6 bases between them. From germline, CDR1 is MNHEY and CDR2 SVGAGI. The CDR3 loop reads CASSYSGSSNQPQHF. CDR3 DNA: TGTGCCAGCAGTTACTCGGGCAGTAGCAATCAGCCCCAGCATTTT.

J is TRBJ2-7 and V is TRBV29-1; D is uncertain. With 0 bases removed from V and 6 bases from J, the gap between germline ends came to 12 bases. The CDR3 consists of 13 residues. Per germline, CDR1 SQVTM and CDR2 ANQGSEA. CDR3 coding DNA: TGCAGCGTTGAAGATTCTTACCAGGTCGAGCAGTACTTC. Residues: CSVEDSYQVEQYF.

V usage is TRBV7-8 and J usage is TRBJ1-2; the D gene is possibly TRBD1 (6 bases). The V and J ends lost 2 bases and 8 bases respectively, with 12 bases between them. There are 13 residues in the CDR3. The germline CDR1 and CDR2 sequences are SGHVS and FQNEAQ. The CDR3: CASSLLGAEGYTF. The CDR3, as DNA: TGTGCCAGCAGCTTATTGGGGGCGGAAGGCTACACCTTC. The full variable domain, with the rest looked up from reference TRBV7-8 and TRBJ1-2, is GAGVSQSPRYKVAKRGQDVALRCDPISGHVSLFWYQQALGQGPEFLTYFQNEAQLDKSGLPSDRFFAERPEGSVSTLKIQRTQQEDSAVYLCASSLLGAEGYTFGSGTRLTVV.

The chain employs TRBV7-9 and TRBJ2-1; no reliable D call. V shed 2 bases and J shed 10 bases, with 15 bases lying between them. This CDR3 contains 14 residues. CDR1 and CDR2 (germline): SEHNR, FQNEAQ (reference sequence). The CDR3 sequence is CASSLYSDHAEQFF. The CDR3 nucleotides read TGTGCCAGCAGCTTATATTCGGACCACGCAGAGCAGTTCTTC.

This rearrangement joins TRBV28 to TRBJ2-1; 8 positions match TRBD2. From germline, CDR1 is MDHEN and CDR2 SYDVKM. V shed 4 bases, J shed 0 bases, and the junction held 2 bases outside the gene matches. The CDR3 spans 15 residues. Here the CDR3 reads CASSWAGGSYNEQFF. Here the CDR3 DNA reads TGTGCCAGCAGTTGGGCGGGAGGCTCCTACAATGAGCAGTTCTTC.

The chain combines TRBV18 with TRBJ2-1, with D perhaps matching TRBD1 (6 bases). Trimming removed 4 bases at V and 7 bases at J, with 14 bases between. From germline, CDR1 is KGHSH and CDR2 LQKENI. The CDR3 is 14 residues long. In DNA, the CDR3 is TGTGCCAGCTCACTTGGACAGTTAAGGAATGAGCAGTTCTTC. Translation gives CASSLGQLRNEQFF.

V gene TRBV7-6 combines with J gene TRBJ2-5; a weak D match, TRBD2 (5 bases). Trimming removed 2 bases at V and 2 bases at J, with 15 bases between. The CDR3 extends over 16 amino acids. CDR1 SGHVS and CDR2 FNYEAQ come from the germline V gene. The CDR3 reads CASSLTSRGPQETQYF. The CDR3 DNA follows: TGTGCCAGCAGCTTAACTTCGAGAGGGCCTCAAGAGACCCAGTACTTC.

The CDR3 nucleotides read TGTGCCAGCAGCTCGCACCGGGACAGGGGATACGAGCAGTACTTC. It specifies CASSSHRDRGYEQYF. The rearrangement links TRBV12-1 to TRBJ2-7; the table's TRBD1 call for D was not verified on the DNA. TRBV12-1 represents a pseudogene. The CDR3 is 15 amino acids.

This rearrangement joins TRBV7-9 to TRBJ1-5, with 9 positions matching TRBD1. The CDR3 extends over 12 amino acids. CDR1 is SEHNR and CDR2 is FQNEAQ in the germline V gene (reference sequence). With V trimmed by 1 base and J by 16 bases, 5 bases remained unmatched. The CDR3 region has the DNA TGTGCCAGCAGCTTAGGGACAGGGGCTTTCCATTTT. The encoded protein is CASSLGTGAFHF.

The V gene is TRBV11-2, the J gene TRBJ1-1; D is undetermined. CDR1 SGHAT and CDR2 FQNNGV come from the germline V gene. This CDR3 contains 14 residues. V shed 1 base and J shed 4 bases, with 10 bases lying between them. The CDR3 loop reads CASSLVTGSTEAFF. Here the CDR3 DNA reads TGTGCCAGCAGCTTAGTAACGGGTTCCACTGAAGCTTTCTTT.

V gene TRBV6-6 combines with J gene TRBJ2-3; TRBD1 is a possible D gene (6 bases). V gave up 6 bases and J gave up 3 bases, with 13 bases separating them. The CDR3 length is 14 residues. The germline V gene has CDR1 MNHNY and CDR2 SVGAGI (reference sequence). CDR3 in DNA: TGTGCCAGCAGCCGGGACATAGGGACAGATACGCAGTATTTT. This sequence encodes CASSRDIGTDTQYF.

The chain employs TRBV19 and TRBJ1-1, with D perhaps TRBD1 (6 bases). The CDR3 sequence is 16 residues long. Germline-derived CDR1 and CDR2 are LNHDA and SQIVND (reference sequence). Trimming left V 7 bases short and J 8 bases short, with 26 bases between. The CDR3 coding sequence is TGTGCCAGTACCCCCTCGAGGGGGGCAATGAAGGGCGAAGCTTTCTTT. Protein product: CASTPSRGAMKGEAFF.

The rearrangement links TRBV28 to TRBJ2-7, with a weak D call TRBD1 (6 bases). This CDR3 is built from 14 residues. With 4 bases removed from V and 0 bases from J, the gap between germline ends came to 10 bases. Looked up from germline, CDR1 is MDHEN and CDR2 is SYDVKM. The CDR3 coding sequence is TGTGCCAGCAGTTGGGGGCGGTCCTCCTACGAGCAGTACTTC. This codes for CASSWGRSSYEQYF.

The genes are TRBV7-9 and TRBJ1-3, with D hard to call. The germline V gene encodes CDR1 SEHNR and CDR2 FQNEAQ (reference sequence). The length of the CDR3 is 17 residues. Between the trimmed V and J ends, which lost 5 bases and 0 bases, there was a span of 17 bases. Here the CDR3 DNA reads TGTGCCAGCAGCCATCCCCGGCGCGGAGACTCTGGAAACACCATATATTTT. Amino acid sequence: CASSHPRRGDSGNTIYF.

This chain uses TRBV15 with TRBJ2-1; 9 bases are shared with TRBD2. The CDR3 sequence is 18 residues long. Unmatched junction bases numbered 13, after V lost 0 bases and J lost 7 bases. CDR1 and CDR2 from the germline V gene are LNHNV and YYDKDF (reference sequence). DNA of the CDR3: TGTGCCACCAGCAGAGATCCTTGGGGTAGCGGGAGAGGTAATGAGCAGTTCTTC. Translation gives CATSRDPWGSGRGNEQFF.

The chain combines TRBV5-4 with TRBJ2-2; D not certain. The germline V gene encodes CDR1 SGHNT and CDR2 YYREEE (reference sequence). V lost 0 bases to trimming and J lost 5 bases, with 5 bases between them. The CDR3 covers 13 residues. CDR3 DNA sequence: TGTGCCAGCAGCTTGGTAACAACCGGGGAGCTGTTTTTT. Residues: CASSLVTTGELFF.

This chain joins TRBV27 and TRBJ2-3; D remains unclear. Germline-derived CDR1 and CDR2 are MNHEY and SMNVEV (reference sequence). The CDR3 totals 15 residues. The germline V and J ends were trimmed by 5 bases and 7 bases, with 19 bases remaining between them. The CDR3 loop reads CASSEAGRPVNTQYF. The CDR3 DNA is TGTGCCAGCAGTGAGGCCGGGCGCCCGGTCAATACGCAGTATTTT.